The 24 T cell receptor beta chains given below trace back to one sample, sequenced in a study of T cell repertoires in cytomegalovirus infection. One entry per CDR3 protein results from TCRdb running MiXCR on the reads. The sample shows approximately 310,000 distinct CDR3 sequences, roughly 25% of them seen only once. Their cognate antigens are unknown. The source was cultured PBMCs, collected from culture after CMV antigen stimulation. The receptors stem from a human donor in good health (CMV status not recorded). Some clones in this sample may be carry-over from other donors' samples.

This clonotype showed up many times. The rearrangement joins TRBV28 to TRBJ1-5, with TRBD1 matching over 8 bases. Germline V lookup: CDR1 MDHEN, CDR2 SYDVKM. The ends lost 1 base at V and 6 bases at J; junction bases unmatched: 20. The CDR3 consists of 20 residues. Written as DNA, the CDR3 is TGTGCCAGCAGTTTATCACAGGGGGGGAGGGCGGTGATTAGGGGTCAGCCCCAGCATTTT. Encoded protein: CASSLSQGGRAVIRGQPQHF.

This clonotype was observed a handful of times. The chain links TRBV18 to TRBJ2-7; D not certain. In germline, CDR1 is KGHSH, CDR2 LQKENI. The CDR3 has 16 residues. V was clipped by 2 bases and J by 0 bases, with 14 bases between them. The CDR3 DNA follows: TGTGCCAGCTCACCATCGGATGCGGCATCCTCCTACGAGCAGTACTTC. Translation gives CASSPSDAASSYEQYF.

V and J are TRBV7-4 and TRBJ2-7; possibly TRBD1 or TRBD2 for D (6 bases each). Trimming shortened V by 3 bases and J by 5 bases, and 14 bases separated the two germline ends. CDR1 and CDR2 (germline): SGHVT, SQSDAQ. The CDR3 has 14 amino acids. This CDR3 reads CASSLVGGAHEQYF. The DNA for the CDR3 is TGTGCCAGCAGCTTGGTCGGGGGCGCCCACGAGCAGTACTTC. The full variable domain, completed using reference TRBV7-4 and TRBJ2-7, is GAGVSQSPRYKVAKRGRDVALRCDSISGHVTLYWYRQTLGQGSEVLTYSQSDAQRDKSGRPSGRFSAERPERSVSTLKIQRTEQGDSAVYLCASSLVGGAHEQYFGPGTRLTVT.

A word on this clonotype: One end of the junction varies from germline; a read error may be responsible. CDR3 loop: CSARWDSNQPQHF. DNA of the CDR3: TGCAGCGCTAGATGGGACAGCAATCAGCCCCAGCATTTT. The gene calls are TRBV20-1 and TRBJ1-5; D is perhaps TRBD1 (5 bases). This CDR3 is 13 amino acids long. CDR1 and CDR2 (germline): DFQATT, SNEGSKA (reference sequence).

The V call is TRBV27, the J call TRBJ2-5; 13 nucleotides align to TRBD2. Germline V CDR1 and CDR2: MNHEY, SMNVEV (reference sequence). The V segment lost 5 bases and the J segment 5 bases; nucleotides outside the gene matches: 14. The CDR3 contains 18 residues. CDR3 DNA sequence: TGTGCCAGCAGTCTGCGACTAGCGGGAGGACCCACCGAGGAGACCCAGTACTTC. Translation gives CASSLRLAGGPTEETQYF.

The table lists this clonotype with many counts. The chain is built from TRBV4-3 and TRBJ2-1; D gene uncertain. The germline V gene has CDR1 LGHNA and CDR2 YSLEER. V was pared by 0 bases and J by 1 base, with 10 bases between. The CDR3 length is 16 residues. The CDR3 bases are TGCGCCAGCAGCCAAGATGTTAGCCCGTCCTACAATGAGCAGTTCTTC. It codes for CASSQDVSPSYNEQFF.

The J gene is TRBJ2-5, the V gene TRBV12-5; D may match TRBD1 or TRBD2 (5 bases each). Germline V gene lookup returns CDR1 LGHNT and CDR2 FRNRAP. CDR3 length equals 13 residues. Between the trimmed V and J ends, which lost 5 bases and 2 bases, there was a span of 9 bases. The DNA for the CDR3 is TGTGCTAGTGGTCAGGGACCTCAAGAGACCCAGTACTTC. Translated, it gives CASGQGPQETQYF.

The V gene is TRBV19, the J gene TRBJ1-2; D gene ambiguous. The CDR3 contains 13 residues. Germline values: CDR1 LNHDA, CDR2 SQIVND (reference sequence). V lost 3 bases and J 5 bases, leaving 10 bases between the germline ends. CDR3 sequence reads: CASSIEGEYGYTF. The CDR3 nucleotides read TGTGCCAGTAGTATCGAGGGAGAGTATGGCTACACCTTC. Variable domain in full (rest from reference TRBV19 and TRBJ1-2): DGGITQSPKYLFRKEGQNVTLSCEQNLNHDAMYWYRQDPGQGLRLIYYSQIVNDFQKGDIAEGYSVSREKKESFPLTVTSAQKNPTAFYLCASSIEGEYGYTFGSGTRLTVV.

This clonotype was recorded many times. The chain employs TRBV11-2 and TRBJ2-7; 11 positions agree with TRBD2. The CDR3 is made up of 14 amino acids. Germline V gene lookup returns CDR1 SGHAT and CDR2 FQNNGV. The trim removed 1 base at V and 5 bases at J, leaving 1 base unmatched. CDR3 DNA sequence: TGTGCCAGCAGCTTAGTACTAGCGGGAGACGAGCAGTACGTC. Residues: CASSLVLAGDEQYV.

The CDR3 loop reads CASSLGAGVNTEAFF. CDR3 in DNA: TGTGCCAGCAGCTTAGGGGCAGGGGTGAACACTGAAGCTTTCTTT. V gene TRBV7-9 combines with J gene TRBJ1-1; a possible D gene is TRBD1 (6 bases). Looked up from germline, CDR1 is SEHNR and CDR2 is FQNEAQ (reference sequence). The CDR3 spans 15 residues. V lost 1 base and J lost 0, with 9 bases in between. The variable domain in full, completed from reference TRBV7-9 and TRBJ1-1, reads DTGVSQNPRHKITKRGQNVTFRCDPISEHNRLYWYRQTLGQGPEFLTYFQNEAQLEKSRLLSDRFSAERPKGSFSTLEIQRTEQGDSAMYLCASSLGAGVNTEAFFGQGTRLTVV.

The V gene is TRBV6-1, the J gene TRBJ2-1; D gene uncertain. V was clipped by 1 base and J by 3 bases, with 4 bases between them. Looked up from germline, CDR1 is MNHNS and CDR2 is SASEGT. CDR3 length: 13 amino acids. CDR3 sequence: CASSEGSYNEQFF. For the CDR3, the DNA is TGTGCCAGCAGTGAAGGCAGCTACAATGAGCAGTTCTTC.

This clonotype has just a few counts. The chain employs TRBV6-2 or TRBV6-3 and TRBJ2-3; possible D gene TRBD2, 5 bases. The CDR3 spans 16 residues. V shed 7 bases and J shed 0 bases, with 17 bases lying between them. Germline lookup yields CDR1 MNHEY and CDR2 SVGEGT. The CDR3: CASTPLWRSSTDTQYF. CDR3 nucleotides: TGTGCCAGCACCCCCCTTTGGAGGTCTAGCACAGATACGCAGTATTTT.

The chain combines TRBV20-1 with TRBJ1-5; D is unresolved. V lost 0 bases, J lost 7 bases, and 7 bases lay in between. The V gene's germline CDR1 is DFQATT and CDR2 SNEGSKA (reference sequence). The length of the CDR3 is 12 residues. The CDR3 sequence: CSARDGRQPQHF. CDR3 DNA sequence: TGCAGTGCTAGAGATGGGAGGCAGCCCCAGCATTTT.

This clonotype showed up just a few times. V gene TRBV11-2 combines with J gene TRBJ2-1; either TRBD1 or TRBD2 may fit D (5 bases each). Germline V CDR1 and CDR2: SGHAT, FQNNGV. This CDR3 has 18 amino acids. V lost 4 bases, J lost 8 bases, and 27 bases lay in between. CDR3: CASSSPSAGDASSDEQFF. In DNA form, the CDR3 reads TGTGCCAGCAGCTCCCCCTCAGCTGGGGACGCATCATCAGATGAGCAGTTCTTC.

V gene TRBV7-9 combines with J gene TRBJ1-2; D uncertain. The CDR3 is made up of 16 amino acids. Germline lookup yields CDR1 SEHNR and CDR2 FQNEAQ (reference sequence). V lost 3 bases and J 4 bases, leaving 18 bases between the germline ends. CDR3 sequence: CASSFWDTEAVYGYTF. In nucleotides, the CDR3 is TGTGCCAGCAGCTTCTGGGATACGGAGGCCGTCTATGGCTACACCTTC.

This sequence joins TRBV4-1 and TRBJ1-1, with a tentative D call TRBD1 (6 bases). V lost 1 base and J 5 bases, leaving 11 bases between the germline ends. The CDR3 totals 14 residues. The germline V gene encodes CDR1 MGHRA and CDR2 YSYEKL. The CDR3 sequence: CASSQAGGATEAFF. CDR3 DNA sequence: TGCGCCAGCAGCCAAGCTGGGGGGGCAACTGAAGCTTTCTTT.

The chain is built from TRBV15 and TRBJ2-7; 13 positions agree with TRBD2. Germline V gene sequence: CDR1 LNHNV, CDR2 YYDKDF (reference sequence). This CDR3 has 16 amino acids. Unmatched junction bases numbered 4, after V lost 3 bases and J lost 2 bases. The CDR3 DNA sequence: TGTGCCACCAGCAGCGGACTAGCGGGAGCTCCCTACGAGCAGTACTTC. This gives the protein CATSSGLAGAPYEQYF.

The rearrangement joins TRBV28 to TRBJ2-7; tentatively, D is TRBD2 (6 bases). Germline V lookup: CDR1 MDHEN, CDR2 SYDVKM. CDR3 length: 16 residues. V gave up 4 bases and J gave up 4 bases, with 20 bases separating them. The CDR3 sequence: CASSSRNPGLQYEQYV. In DNA, the CDR3 is TGTGCCAGCAGTTCCAGGAACCCGGGACTTCAATACGAGCAGTACGTC.

The chain has TRBV24-1 and TRBJ2-3, with 7 nucleotides matching TRBD2. V lost 3 bases, J lost 5 bases, and 4 bases stayed unmatched. This CDR3 comprises 14 residues. Germline CDR1 reads KGHDR; CDR2 reads SFDVKD. The CDR3 sequence: CATSDRLAEDTQYF. The DNA of the CDR3 is TGTGCCACCAGTGATCGACTAGCCGAAGATACGCAGTATTTT.

CDR3 amino acids: CSARTPGWGRLTDTQYF. As DNA, the CDR3 is TGCAGTGCTAGGACGCCGGGTTGGGGGCGACTCACAGATACGCAGTATTTT. The genes are TRBV20-1 and TRBJ2-3, with D maybe TRBD1 (6 bases). The CDR3 extends over 17 amino acids. Trimming cost V 3 bases and J 2 bases, with 21 bases left between them. Looked up from germline, CDR1 is DFQATT and CDR2 is SNEGSKA (reference sequence).

The V and J genes are TRBV24-1 and TRBJ1-2; possible D gene TRBD1, 5 bases. CDR3 length equals 14 residues. V lost 7 bases and J 6 bases, leaving 17 bases between the germline ends. Germline loops: CDR1 KGHDR, CDR2 SFDVKD. The CDR3 region has the DNA TGTGCCACCAGAGGGACCGACGGAGCTCATGGCTACACCTTC. Translating gives CATRGTDGAHGYTF.

This clonotype came up a few times. J is TRBJ2-5 and V is TRBV11-3, with 9 bases lining up with TRBD2. This CDR3 spans 15 amino acids. Germline V gene sequence: CDR1 SGHNT, CDR2 YENEEA. V dropped 5 bases and J dropped 1; count of bases not matched to a gene: 5. The CDR3 coding sequence is TGTGCCAGCAGCCCCCATAGCGGGAGCCAAGAGACCCAGTACTTC. It encodes CASSPHSGSQETQYF.

This rearrangement joins TRBV6-5 to TRBJ1-5, with 7 bases that match TRBD1. J was trimmed by 3 bases and V by 6 bases; bases with no gene match: 8. The germline gives CDR1 MNHEY, CDR2 SVGAGI. This CDR3 comprises 15 residues. In DNA, the CDR3 is TGTGCCAGCAGCCTTACAGGGGCTGACAATCAGCCCCAGCATTTT. This codes for CASSLTGADNQPQHF.

At least ten counts were recorded for this clonotype. The J gene is TRBJ2-1, the V gene TRBV11-2; 11 bases are shared with TRBD2. V gave up 5 bases and J gave up 3 bases; unmatched junction bases: 12. The germline V gene has CDR1 SGHAT and CDR2 FQNNGV. There are 18 residues in the CDR3. CDR3 residues: CASSRARLAGTYYNEQFF. The CDR3 bases are TGTGCCAGCAGCCGGGCCCGACTAGCGGGGACTTACTACAATGAGCAGTTCTTC.